This T cell receptor (beta chain) was captured in a study of T-cell memory formation after mild COVID-19. CDR3 length: 17 amino acids. Germline V CDR1 and CDR2: MGHRA, YSYEKL. Deletions cut 5 bases from V and 0 bases from J, with 17 bases between. TCRdb analysed the 5' RACE reads with MiXCR anew, one entry per CDR3 protein. The profile shows roughly 350,000 distinct CDR3 sequences, around 13% of them singletons. This clonotype originated in a man between 18 and 29 years old who had mild COVID-19 (a few samples of this study predate the infection). Cell type and time point are not known. This chain joins TRBV4-1 and TRBJ1-5; TRBD1 is a possible D gene (6 bases). Sequenced material: PBMCs or a T cell subset sorted from them (not recorded which). DNA for the CDR3: TGCGCCAGCAGCATCCGTCCAGGGGAGTATAGCAATCAGCCCCAGCATTTT. This codes for CASSIRPGEYSNQPQHF.